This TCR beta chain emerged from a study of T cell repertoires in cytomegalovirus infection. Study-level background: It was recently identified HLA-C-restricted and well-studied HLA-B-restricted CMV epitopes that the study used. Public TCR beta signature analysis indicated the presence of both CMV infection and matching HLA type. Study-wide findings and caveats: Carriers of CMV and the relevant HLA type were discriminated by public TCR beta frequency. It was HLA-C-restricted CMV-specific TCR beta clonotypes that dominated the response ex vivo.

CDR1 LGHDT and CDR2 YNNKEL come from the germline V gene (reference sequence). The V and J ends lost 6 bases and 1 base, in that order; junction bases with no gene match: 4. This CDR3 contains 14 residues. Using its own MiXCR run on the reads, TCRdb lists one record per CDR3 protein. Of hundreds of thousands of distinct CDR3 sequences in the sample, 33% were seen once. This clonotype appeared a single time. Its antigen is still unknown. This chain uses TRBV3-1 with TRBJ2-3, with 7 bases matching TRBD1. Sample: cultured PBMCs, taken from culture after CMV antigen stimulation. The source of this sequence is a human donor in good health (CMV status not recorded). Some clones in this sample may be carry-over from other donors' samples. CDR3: CASRPTGRTDTQYF. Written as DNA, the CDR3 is TGTGCCAGCAGACCGACAGGGCGCACAGATACGCAGTATTTT.